The 10 T cell receptor beta chains given below trace back to one sample, sequenced in a study of blood T cell repertoires in COVID-19. Assay used: immunoSEQ multiplex PCR; TCRdb lists only in-frame clones, some missing. This sample has 300,000 to 350,000 clones, with approximately 89% found just once. Sequences were obtained from peripheral blood. These receptor sequences come from a woman aged 60-75 years with COVID-19, enrolled during active disease.

The chain couples TRBV5-4 to TRBJ1-3; TRBD1 is a possible D gene (5 bases). The CDR3 has 15 amino acids. CDR1 SGHNT and CDR2 YYREEE come from the germline V gene (reference sequence). The V gene lost 5 bases and the J gene lost 0 bases, with 12 bases spanning the gap. The CDR3 sequence: CASSPGHHSGNTIYF. The CDR3 DNA reads TGTGCCAGCAGTCCCGGACACCACTCTGGAAACACCATATATTTT.

The V gene is TRBV7-9, the J gene TRBJ1-2; D possibly corresponds to TRBD1 (5 bases). Trimming took 1 base from V and 7 from J, leaving 10 bases between them. This CDR3 comprises 13 residues. Germline-derived CDR1 and CDR2 are SEHNR and FQNEAQ (reference sequence). CDR3 sequence (DNA): TGTGCCAGCAGCTTAGTTTCAGGGCTTGGCTACACCTTC. Protein: CASSLVSGLGYTF.

The chain couples TRBV6-5 to TRBJ1-3, with TRBD1 as a possible D gene (5 bases). This CDR3 has 13 residues. Germline values: CDR1 MNHEY, CDR2 SVGAGI. Trimming cost V 4 bases and J 3 bases, with 7 bases left between them. As DNA, the CDR3 is TGTGCCAGCAGTTTCGACAGTGGAAACACCATATATTTT. Its protein product is CASSFDSGNTIYF.

V is TRBV5-8 and J is TRBJ1-1; D not certain. Trimming removed 1 base at V and 8 bases at J, with 6 bases between. Per germline, CDR1 SGHTS and CDR2 YDEGEE. CDR3 size: 11 residues. The DNA of the CDR3 is TGTGCCAGCAGCTTGCAGGAAGAAGCTTTCTTT. As protein: CASSLQEEAFF. Full variable domain (rest looked up from reference TRBV5-8 and TRBJ1-1): EAGVTQSPTHLIKTRGQQATLRCSPISGHTSVYWYQQALGLGLQFLLWYDEGEERNRGNFPPRFSGRQFPNYSSELNVNALELEDSALYLCASSLQEEAFFGQGTRLTVV.

This clone was counted only a few times. The rearrangement uses TRBV24-1 and TRBJ1-4, with 7 bases identical to TRBD1. V was clipped by 1 base and J by 6 bases; unmatched bases: 1. This CDR3 comprises 14 residues. Germline V gives CDR1 KGHDR, CDR2 SFDVKD. The CDR3 loop reads CATSDLGTDEKLFF. The CDR3 DNA reads TGTGCCACCAGTGATTTAGGGACAGATGAAAAACTGTTTTTT.

The V and J genes are TRBV18 and TRBJ1-4; D remains ambiguous. Germline CDR1 KGHSH, CDR2 LQKENI. V was trimmed by 2 bases and J by 8 bases, leaving 12 bases between them. This CDR3 contains 14 residues. CDR3 sequence: CASSPESLWEKLFF. The CDR3 coding sequence is TGTGCCAGCTCACCAGAGTCCCTTTGGGAAAAACTGTTTTTT. The whole variable domain, filled in from reference TRBV18 and TRBJ1-4, reads NAGVMQNPRHLVRRRGQEARLRCSPMKGHSHVYWYRQLPEEGLKFMVYLQKENIIDESGMPKERFSAEFPKEGPSILRIQQVVRGDSAAYFCASSPESLWEKLFFGSGTQLSVL.

The chain uses TRBV10-3 and TRBJ1-2; 8 bases are a match to TRBD1. V lost 7 bases and J lost 8; bases outside the gene matches: 9. The CDR3 loop spans 13 amino acids. Germline lookup yields CDR1 ENHRY and CDR2 SYGVKD. The CDR3 here is CAIKSQGALGYTF. For the CDR3, the DNA is TGTGCCATCAAATCCCAGGGGGCCTTGGGCTACACCTTC.

V is TRBV5-1 and J is TRBJ1-2, with D possibly TRBD1 on 5 matching bases. The V and J ends lost 2 bases and 1 base respectively, with 6 bases between them. The V gene's germline CDR1 is SGHRS and CDR2 YFSETQ. The CDR3 is 13 amino acids. The CDR3 DNA follows: TGCGCCAGCAGCTTACAGGTTAACTATGGCTACACCTTC. Translation gives CASSLQVNYGYTF.

V is TRBV2 and J is TRBJ1-1, with a weak D call TRBD1 (5 bases). The CDR3 is 12 residues long. V was clipped by 3 bases and J by 7 bases, with 9 bases between them. Germline V CDR1 and CDR2: SNHLY, FYNNEI. Written as DNA, the CDR3 is TGTGCCAGCAGTGAGGACAACCTTGAAGCTTTCTTT. Its translation: CASSEDNLEAFF.

This clone has a single count. The gene calls are TRBV7-9 and TRBJ1-1; D ambiguous. CDR1 is SEHNR, CDR2 FQNEAQ, per germline (reference sequence). V was pared by 5 bases and J by 1 base, with 11 bases between. The CDR3 consists of 14 residues. CDR3 amino acids: CASSPSGANTEAFF. The CDR3 coding sequence is TGTGCCAGCAGCCCCTCAGGTGCGAACACTGAAGCTTTCTTT.